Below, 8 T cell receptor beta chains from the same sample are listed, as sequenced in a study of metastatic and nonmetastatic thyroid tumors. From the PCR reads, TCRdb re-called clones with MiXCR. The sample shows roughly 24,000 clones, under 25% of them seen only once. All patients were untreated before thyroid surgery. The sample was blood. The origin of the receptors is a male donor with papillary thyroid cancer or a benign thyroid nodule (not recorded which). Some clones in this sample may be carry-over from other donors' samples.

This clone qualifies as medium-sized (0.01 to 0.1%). Here the CDR3 reads CASSQDASNLYEQYF. The CDR3 nucleotides are TGCGCCAGCAGCCAAGATGCCAGCAACCTCTACGAGCAGTACTTC. The chain employs TRBV4-1 and TRBJ2-7; no clear D gene. The germline CDR1 and CDR2 sequences are MGHRA and YSYEKL. V was trimmed by 0 bases and J by 3 bases, leaving 12 bases between them. The CDR3 is 15 amino acids.

The CDR3 sequence: CSARGQGFLYEQYV. CDR3 bases: TGCAGTGCTAGAGGACAGGGTTTTTTGTACGAGCAGTACGTC. The chain couples TRBV20-1 to TRBJ2-7, with 7 bases matching TRBD1. Trimming at V came to 1 base and at J to 4 bases, leaving 7 bases not matched to a gene. The CDR3 length is 14 residues. The germline CDR1 and CDR2 sequences are DFQATT and SNEGSKA (reference sequence).

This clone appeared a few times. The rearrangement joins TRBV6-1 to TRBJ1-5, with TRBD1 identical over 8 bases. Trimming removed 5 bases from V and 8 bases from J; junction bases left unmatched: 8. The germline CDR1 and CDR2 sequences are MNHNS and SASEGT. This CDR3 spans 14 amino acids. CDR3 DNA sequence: TGTGCCAGCAGTAGGACAGGGAGCGATAAGCCCCAGCATTTT. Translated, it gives CASSRTGSDKPQHF.

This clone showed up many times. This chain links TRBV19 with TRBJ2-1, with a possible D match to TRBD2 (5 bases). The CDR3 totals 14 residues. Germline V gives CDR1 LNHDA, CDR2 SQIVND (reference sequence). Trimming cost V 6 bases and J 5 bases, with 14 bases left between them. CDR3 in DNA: TGTGCCAGTAGCCACCCGGGGTCCAACAATGAGCAGTTCTTC. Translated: CASSHPGSNNEQFF.

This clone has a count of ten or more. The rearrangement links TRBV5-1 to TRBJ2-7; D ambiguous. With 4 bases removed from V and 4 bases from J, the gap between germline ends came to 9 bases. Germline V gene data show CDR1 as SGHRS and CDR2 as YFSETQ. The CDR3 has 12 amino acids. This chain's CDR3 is CASSADGYEQYF. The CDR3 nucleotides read TGCGCCAGCAGCGCGGACGGATACGAGCAGTACTTC.

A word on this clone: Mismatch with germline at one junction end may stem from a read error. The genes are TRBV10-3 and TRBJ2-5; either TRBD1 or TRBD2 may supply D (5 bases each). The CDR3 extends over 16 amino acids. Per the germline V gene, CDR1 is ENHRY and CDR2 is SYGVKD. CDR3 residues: CAISESKTGPQATQYF. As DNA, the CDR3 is TGTGCCATCAGTGAGTCGAAAACGGGGCCTCAAGCGACCCAGTACTTC.

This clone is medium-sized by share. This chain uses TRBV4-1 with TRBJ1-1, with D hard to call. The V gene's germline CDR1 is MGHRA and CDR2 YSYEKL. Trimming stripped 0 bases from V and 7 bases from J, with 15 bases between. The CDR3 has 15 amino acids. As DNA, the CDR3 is TGCGCCAGCAGCCAAGAAATAGGCGGGGTACGTGAAGCTTTCTTT. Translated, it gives CASSQEIGGVREAFF.

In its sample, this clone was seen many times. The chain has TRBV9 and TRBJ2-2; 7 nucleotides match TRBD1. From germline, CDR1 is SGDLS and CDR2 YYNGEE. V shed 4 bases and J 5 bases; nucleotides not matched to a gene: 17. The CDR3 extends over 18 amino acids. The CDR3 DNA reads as TGTGCCAGCAGCCCCCAGACAGGGTACTCCTCGAGGACCGGGGAGCTGTTTTTT. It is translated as CASSPQTGYSSRTGELFF. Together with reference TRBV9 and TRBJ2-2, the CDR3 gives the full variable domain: DSGVTQTPKHLITATGQRVTLRCSPRSGDLSVYWYQQSLDQGLQFLIQYYNGEERAKGNILERFSAQQFPDLHSELNLSSLELGDSALYFCASSPQTGYSSRTGELFFGEGSRLTVL.